This T cell receptor beta chain was found in a study of prognosis after radiotherapy for stage I lung cancer. As for the study in general: The study included under 15 patients with newly diagnosed primary stage I lung tumors and several with oligometastatic NSCLC after surgical resection of the primary tumor.

Sample collection consisted of six milliliters of peripheral blood drawn at each of two time points. With respect to this clonotype: The target antigen is unknown.

Germline V gene sequence: CDR1 MNHGY, CDR2 SVAAGI. The CDR3 contains 14 residues. Between the trimmed V and J ends, which lost 10 bases and 11 bases, there was a span of 21 bases. Findings and limits, study-wide: Some patients went on to develop distant metastases. Their Shannon entropy after stereotactic body radiation therapy was lower, and its change from baseline was also lower.

Using two-round multiplex PCR, the authors amplified TCR beta CDR3 from genomic DNA. With primers specific to each TRBV and TRBJ gene, the first-round PCR was performed. TCRdb processed the multiplex PCR reads anew with MiXCR; each CDR3 protein has one entry. This table holds around 14,000 distinct CDR3 sequences, 30% found once. The chain carries TRBV6-9 and TRBJ1-6; D is unresolved. The receptor's source is a donor at least 50 years old with non-small cell lung cancer. Sequences were derived from PBMCs, sampled before or after stereotactic body radiation therapy (not recorded which). In DNA, the CDR3 is TGTGCCACCCGCTCAGGACCGCGAGCCCCACCCCTCCACTTT. Residues: CATRSGPRAPPLHF.